This TCR beta chain derives from a study of identical twins. TCRdb called the 5' RACE reads again in MiXCR, with one record for every CDR3 protein. The sample records 1,800,000 or so distinct CDR3 sequences, more than 30% being singletons. From germline, CDR1 is KGHDR and CDR2 SFDVKD. CDR3 length: 16 amino acids. The V end lost 1 base, the J end lost 3 bases, and 12 bases lay between the germline ends. This clonotype was obtained from a newborn girl in good health. This rearrangement joins TRBV24-1 to TRBJ2-1, with D possibly TRBD1 on 6 matching bases. Sequencing was done on a sample of cord blood. CDR3 region: CATSDFPLQGYNEQFF. The CDR3 nucleotides read TGTGCCACCAGTGATTTCCCCTTACAGGGCTACAATGAGCAGTTCTTC.